This note documents a single T cell receptor beta chain sequence. Compared with germline, one end of the junction differs, possibly owing to a read error. With a constant-region primer, TCR beta cDNA was made from 450 to 550 ng of total RNA. Slightly modified ARM-PCR, run as three nested multiplex PCR rounds, produced the TCR beta libraries. A single record per CDR3 protein comes from TCRdb applying MiXCR to the multiplex PCR reads. This table has 100,000 or so distinct CDR3 sequences, roughly 80% appearing once. The data stem from a study of tumor-infiltrating lymphocytes in primary liver carcinoma. Unsorted bulk tissue, about 20-32 mg of it, served as the source for co-extraction of RNA and DNA. The source of this sequence is a man aged 40-55 years with primary liver carcinoma and hepatitis B virus infection. Sequenced input: liver tumor tissue from sampling region 3. Noted subset: tumor region T3, left-lateral pole.

The CDR3 DNA follows: TGTGCCAGCAGCTTGACAGGCGGGAGTAGACACAATGAGCAGTTCTTC. It encodes CASSLTGGSRHNEQFF. V is TRBV5-1 and J is TRBJ2-1; a possible D gene is TRBD2 (7 bases). The V gene's germline CDR1 is SGHRS and CDR2 YFSETQ. The CDR3 is 16 residues long.